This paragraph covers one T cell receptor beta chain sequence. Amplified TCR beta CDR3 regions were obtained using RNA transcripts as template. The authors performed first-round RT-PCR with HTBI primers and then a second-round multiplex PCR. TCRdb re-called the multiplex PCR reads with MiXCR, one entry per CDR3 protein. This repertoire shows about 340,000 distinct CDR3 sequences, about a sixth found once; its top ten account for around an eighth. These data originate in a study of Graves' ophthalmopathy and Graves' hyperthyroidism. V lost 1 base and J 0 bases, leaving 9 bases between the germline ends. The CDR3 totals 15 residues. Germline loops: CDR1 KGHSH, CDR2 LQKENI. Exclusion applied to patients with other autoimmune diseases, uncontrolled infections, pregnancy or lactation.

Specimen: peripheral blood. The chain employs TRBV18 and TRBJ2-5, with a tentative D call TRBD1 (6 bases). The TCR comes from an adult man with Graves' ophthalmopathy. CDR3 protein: CASSPRRGDQETQYF. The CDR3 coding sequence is TGTGCCAGCTCACCACGCAGGGGAGACCAAGAGACCCAGTACTTC.